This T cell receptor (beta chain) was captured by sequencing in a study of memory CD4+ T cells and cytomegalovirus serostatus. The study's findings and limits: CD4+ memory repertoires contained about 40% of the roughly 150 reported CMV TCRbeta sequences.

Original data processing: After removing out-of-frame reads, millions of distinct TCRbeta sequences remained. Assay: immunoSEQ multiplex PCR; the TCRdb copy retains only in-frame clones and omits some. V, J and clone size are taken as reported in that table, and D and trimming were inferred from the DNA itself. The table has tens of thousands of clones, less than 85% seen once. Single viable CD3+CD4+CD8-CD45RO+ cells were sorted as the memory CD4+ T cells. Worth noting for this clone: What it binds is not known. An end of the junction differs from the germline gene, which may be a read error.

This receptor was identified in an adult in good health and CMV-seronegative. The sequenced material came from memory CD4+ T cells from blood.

The CDR3 coding sequence is TGTGCCAGCAGTTCCACTCTCCGGACTCATCATTTT. It yields the protein CASSSTLRTHHF. The gene calls are TRBV28 and TRBJ2-3; D may be TRBD2 (5 bases). The V gene's germline CDR1 is MDHEN and CDR2 SYDVKM. The CDR3 contains 12 residues.